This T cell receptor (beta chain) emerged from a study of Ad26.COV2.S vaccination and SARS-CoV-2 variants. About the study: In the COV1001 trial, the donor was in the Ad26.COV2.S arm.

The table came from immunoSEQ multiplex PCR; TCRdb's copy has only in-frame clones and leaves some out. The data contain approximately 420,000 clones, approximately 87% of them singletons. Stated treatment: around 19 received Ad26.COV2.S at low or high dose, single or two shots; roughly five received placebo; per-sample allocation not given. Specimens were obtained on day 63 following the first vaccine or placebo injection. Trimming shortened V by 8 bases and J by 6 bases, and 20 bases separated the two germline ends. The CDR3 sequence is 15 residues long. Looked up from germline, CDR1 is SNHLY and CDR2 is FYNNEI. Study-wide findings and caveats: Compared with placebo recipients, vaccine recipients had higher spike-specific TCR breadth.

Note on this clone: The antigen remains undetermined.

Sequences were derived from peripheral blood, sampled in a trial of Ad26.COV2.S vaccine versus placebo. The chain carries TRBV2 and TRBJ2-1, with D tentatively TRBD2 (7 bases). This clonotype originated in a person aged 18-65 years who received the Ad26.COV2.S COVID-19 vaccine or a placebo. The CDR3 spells CASVLRGTGGNEQFF. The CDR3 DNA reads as TGTGCCAGCGTTTTGAGGGGGACGGGGGGCAATGAGCAGTTCTTC.